Presented here are 14 T cell receptor beta chains from one specimen sequenced in a study of blood T cell repertoires in COVID-19. Repertoires were generated with immunoSEQ multiplex PCR, while TCRdb's copy carries only in-frame clones and drops some. Among about 240,000 clones listed, around four fifths were seen once. Sequenced sample: peripheral blood. The receptors originated from a man aged 25-45 years who had recovered from COVID-19.

This chain joins TRBV7-2 and TRBJ2-7; 9 bases map to TRBD2. Germline assignment: CDR1 SGHTA and CDR2 FQGNSA. There are 13 residues in the CDR3. V lost 5 bases, J lost 4 bases, and 3 bases stayed unmatched. This CDR3 reads CASSRGGGYEQYF. The CDR3 DNA reads as TGTGCCAGCAGCCGCGGGGGGGGGTACGAGCAGTACTTC. Variable domain in full (rest from reference TRBV7-2 and TRBJ2-7): GAGVSQSPSNKVTEKGKDVELRCDPISGHTALYWYRQSLGQGLEFLIYFQGNSAPDKSGLPSDRFSAERTGGSVSTLTIQRTQQEDSAVYLCASSRGGGYEQYFGPGTRLTVT.

J is TRBJ2-7 and V is TRBV5-1; TRBD1 matches at 10 bases. V lost 3 bases, J lost 5 bases, and 5 bases stayed unmatched. CDR3 size: 14 residues. Germline CDR1 SGHRS, CDR2 YFSETQ. The CDR3 spells CASSSGQGEHEQYF. The CDR3 DNA reads as TGCGCCAGCAGCTCTGGACAGGGGGAGCACGAGCAGTACTTC.

The chain carries TRBV24-1 and TRBJ2-1, with TRBD2 identical over 8 bases. In germline, CDR1 is KGHDR, CDR2 SFDVKD. This CDR3 spans 14 amino acids. Germline trimming cut 5 bases from V and 7 bases from J; bases unmatched to any gene: 6. CDR3 nucleotide sequence: TGTGCCACCAGTGCGGGGGGGGTTACTAATGAGCAGTTCTTC. Translation gives CATSAGGVTNEQFF.

The J gene is TRBJ2-2, the V gene TRBV11-1; 9 nucleotides line up with TRBD1. The CDR3 totals 16 residues. Per germline, CDR1 SGHAT and CDR2 FQDESV (reference sequence). V was clipped by 3 bases and J by 6 bases; unmatched bases: 8. The CDR3 sequence: CASSLQPGQGAGELFF. The DNA of the CDR3 is TGTGCCAGCAGCTTGCAACCGGGACAGGGTGCCGGGGAGCTGTTTTTT.

The chain carries TRBV10-3 and TRBJ2-5, with D tentatively TRBD1 (5 bases). V was trimmed by 5 bases and J by 2 bases, leaving 15 bases between them. CDR3 size: 15 residues. CDR1 ENHRY and CDR2 SYGVKD come from the germline V gene. CDR3 protein: CAISKGSLWQETQYF. The CDR3 DNA follows: TGTGCCATCAGTAAGGGGTCCCTGTGGCAAGAGACCCAGTACTTC.

This clone occurred many times. The chain uses TRBV6-4 and TRBJ2-3; TRBD2 aligns across 9 bases. The J segment lost 2 bases and the V segment lost 3 bases, leaving 3 bases of the junction unmatched. The CDR3 has 15 residues. Germline assignment: CDR1 MRHNA and CDR2 SNTAGT. The DNA for the CDR3 is TGTGCCAGCAGTGAAGGCGGGGGGGCCACAGATACGCAGTATTTT. This encodes CASSEGGGATDTQYF.

The chain uses TRBV19 and TRBJ1-2, with 7 bases identical to TRBD1. CDR1 and CDR2 from the germline V gene are LNHDA and SQIVND (reference sequence). V gave up 7 bases and J gave up 3 bases; unmatched junction bases: 5. The CDR3 loop spans 13 amino acids. CDR3 nucleotides: TGTGCCAGTACACCAGGGGGTTACTATGGCTACACCTTC. Residues: CASTPGGYYGYTF.

V gene TRBV29-1 combines with J gene TRBJ1-3, with 10 bases that match TRBD1. V was pared by 2 bases and J by 6 bases, with 1 base of the junction left unmatched. Germline V gene data show CDR1 as SQVTM and CDR2 as ANQGSEA. The CDR3 has 13 amino acids. The CDR3 reads CSVERQGANTIYF. The CDR3 DNA reads TGCAGCGTTGAACGACAGGGGGCAAACACCATATATTTT.

The chain couples TRBV25-1 to TRBJ2-2; TRBD1 might be the D (6 bases). V shed 0 bases and J shed 4 bases, with 9 bases lying between them. This CDR3 comprises 15 residues. In germline, CDR1 is MGHDK, CDR2 SYGVNS. The DNA for the CDR3 is TGTGCCAGCAGTGAATATGGCAGGGGCACCGGGGAGCTGTTTTTT. Residues: CASSEYGRGTGELFF. Complete variable domain (other parts from reference TRBV25-1 and TRBJ2-2): EADIYQTPRYLVIGTGKKITLECSQTMGHDKMYWYQQDPGMELHLIHYSYGVNSTEKGDLSSESTVSRIRTEHFPLTLESARPSHTSQYLCASSEYGRGTGELFFGEGSRLTVL.

This clone was seen just once. The V gene is TRBV4-1, the J gene TRBJ1-5, with 10 bases fitting TRBD1. Trimming removed 2 bases from V and 5 bases from J; junction bases left unmatched: 6. Looked up from germline, CDR1 is MGHRA and CDR2 is YSYEKL. The CDR3 runs 16 residues. The CDR3 bases are TGCGCCAGCAGCCAACTCGACAGGGGGCTTTATCAGCCCCAGCATTTT. Protein: CASSQLDRGLYQPQHF.

The chain carries TRBV6-5 and TRBJ1-4; tentative D call: TRBD1 (6 bases). Germline values: CDR1 MNHEY, CDR2 SVGAGI. V gave up 4 bases and J gave up 7 bases, with 16 bases separating them. The CDR3 contains 15 residues. This CDR3 is CASSLVRQGSEKLFF. The CDR3 coding sequence is TGTGCCAGCAGTTTAGTTCGGCAGGGGAGTGAAAAACTGTTTTTT.

The chain uses TRBV6-6 and TRBJ1-5; D gene uncertain. V was pared by 5 bases and J by 0 bases, with 11 bases between. Per the germline V gene, CDR1 is MNHNY and CDR2 is SVGAGI (reference sequence). CDR3 length: 15 amino acids. Here the CDR3 reads CASSRETNSNQPQHF. As DNA, the CDR3 is TGTGCCAGCAGTCGTGAAACAAATAGCAATCAGCCCCAGCATTTT.

The chain combines TRBV27 with TRBJ2-7; TRBD2 is a possible D gene (6 bases). V was clipped by 5 bases and J by 5 bases, with 16 bases between them. The CDR3 totals 14 residues. Germline V CDR1 and CDR2: MNHEY, SMNVEV (reference sequence). DNA of the CDR3: TGTGCCAGCAGTCTGACTAGACTATCGAACGAGCAGTACTTC. It specifies CASSLTRLSNEQYF.

V is TRBV18 and J is TRBJ2-5; a possible D gene is TRBD2 (6 bases). The CDR3 sequence is 14 residues long. CDR1 KGHSH and CDR2 LQKENI come from the germline V gene. V lost 4 bases and J 6 bases, leaving 15 bases between the germline ends. CDR3 region: CASSRDRGYQTQYF. CDR3 sequence (DNA): TGTGCCAGCTCACGAGACCGGGGGTATCAGACCCAGTACTTC.